The clone carrying this TCR beta chain was observed a handful of times. Its matching antigen is unknown. The CDR3 has 16 residues. V trimming: 0 bases; J trimming: 3 bases; junction bases outside the gene matches: 2. Germline values: CDR1 SGHRS, CDR2 YFSETQ. This sample is drawn from a study of cytomegalovirus exposure and HLA in healthy donors. Broader study findings: Analysis was carried out at a later point, and it linked a missense DCLRE1C variant to TCR beta V- and J-gene trimming.

60 Vbeta and 13 Jbeta primers were used in PCR. Some clones are missing from TCRdb's copy, which holds only in-frame ones; the method was immunoSEQ multiplex PCR. The top ten clones hold approximately 0.098% of a sample with 150,000 to 250,000 clones, over 65% of them seen once. The chain is built from TRBV5-1 and TRBJ2-1, with 11 bases lining up with TRBD2. Material: PBMCs. This sequence was found in a boy younger than 10 in good health and CMV-seronegative. For the CDR3, the DNA is TGCGCCAGCAGCTTGGAAACTAGCGGGAGCTACAATGAGCAGTTCTTC. It specifies CASSLETSGSYNEQFF.